A single sample is the source of the 23 T cell receptor beta chains below, sequenced in a study of T-cell reconstitution after alpha-beta-depleted transplantation in children. TCRbeta library construction was performed incorporating unique molecular identifiers. MiXCR was run by TCRdb on the PCR reads, yielding one entry per CDR3 protein. Of hundreds of thousands of distinct CDR3 sequences listed, less than 15% are singletons. Specimen: PBMCs, collected before TCRalphabeta/CD19-depleted stem cell transplant. Source of these receptors: a girl aged 2 to 10 with congenital amegakaryocytic thrombocytopenia, due to receive a stem cell transplant.

The chain recombines TRBV5-1 with TRBJ1-1, with D perhaps matching TRBD1 (6 bases). Trimming removed 4 bases from V and 1 base from J, with 11 bases in between. Germline CDR1 and CDR2: SGHRS and YFSETQ. The length of the CDR3 is 14 residues. The CDR3 DNA is TGCGCCAGCAGCCCCGGGACACCGAACACTGAAGCTTTCTTT. It is translated as CASSPGTPNTEAFF.

This clonotype came up many times. The chain joins TRBV7-9 to TRBJ2-1, with no clear D. Germline CDR1 and CDR2: SEHNR and FQNEAQ (reference sequence). Trimming left V 1 base short and J 5 bases short, with 9 bases between. This CDR3 comprises 14 residues. CDR3 sequence: CASSLVVRDNEQFF. The CDR3 DNA follows: TGTGCCAGCAGCTTAGTCGTGCGCGACAATGAGCAGTTCTTC.

This chain joins TRBV29-1 and TRBJ2-2; TRBD2 is a possible D gene (5 bases). The CDR3 spans 15 residues. Per germline, CDR1 SQVTM and CDR2 ANQGSEA. V was pared by 4 bases and J by 5 bases, with 17 bases between. The CDR3 DNA sequence: TGCAGCGTTGCAGATGGGCGACGGGGTACCGGGGAGCTGTTTTTT. Its translation: CSVADGRRGTGELFF.

The chain joins TRBV5-1 to TRBJ2-3; 9 bases are a match to TRBD2. CDR3 length: 14 residues. The V gene's germline CDR1 is SGHRS and CDR2 YFSETQ. The V and J ends lost 7 bases and 4 bases, in that order; junction bases with no gene match: 7. The CDR3 protein is CASHRGGGADTQYF. The CDR3 DNA reads as TGCGCCAGCCACCGCGGGGGGGGAGCAGATACGCAGTATTTT.

This clonotype was detected ten times or more. DNA for the CDR3: TGCGCCAGCAGCCAAGTAGTCTGGCTAAGCAATCAGCCCCAGCATTTT. Translated, it gives CASSQVVWLSNQPQHF. The chain links TRBV4-1 to TRBJ1-5; D unclear. Germline CDR1 reads MGHRA; CDR2 reads YSYEKL. Trimming removed 1 base at V and 1 base at J, with 11 bases between. CDR3 length: 16 amino acids.

The V gene is TRBV3-1, the J gene TRBJ2-5, with D possibly TRBD2 on 6 matching bases. Trimming removed 3 bases from V and 2 bases from J, with 10 bases in between. The length of the CDR3 is 14 residues. The germline CDR1 and CDR2 sequences are LGHDT and YNNKEL (reference sequence). The DNA for the CDR3 is TGTGCCAGCAGCCAGGGACTGACTCAAGAGACCCAGTACTTC. Translated, it gives CASSQGLTQETQYF.

The gene calls are TRBV5-5 and TRBJ2-4; D possibly corresponds to TRBD2 (5 bases). This CDR3 region has 16 residues. V gave up 0 bases and J gave up 0 bases, with 10 bases separating them. The germline V gene has CDR1 SGHKS and CDR2 YYEKEE (reference sequence). The CDR3 coding sequence is TGTGCCAGCAGCTTGGGGTTTGGGAGAGCCAAAAACATTCAGTACTTC. Translating gives CASSLGFGRAKNIQYF.

V usage is TRBV10-3 and J usage is TRBJ2-2, with D uncertain. The CDR3 sequence is 14 residues long. V was shortened by 7 bases and J by 3 bases, with 12 bases between the two germline ends. The V gene's germline CDR1 is ENHRY and CDR2 SYGVKD. CDR3 DNA: TGTGCCATCAACCAGCCTTGGGACACCGGGGAGCTGTTTTTT. It yields the protein CAINQPWDTGELFF.

This clonotype was seen repeatedly, ten times or more. This chain uses TRBV5-5 with TRBJ1-1, with D unclear. Germline V gene sequence: CDR1 SGHKS, CDR2 YYEKEE (reference sequence). Trimming stripped 0 bases from V and 10 bases from J, with 13 bases between. The CDR3 has 13 amino acids. This CDR3 reads CASSLATSVPAFF. CDR3 sequence (DNA): TGTGCCAGCAGCTTGGCCACTTCAGTCCCAGCTTTCTTT.

The rearrangement joins TRBV11-2 to TRBJ2-3; D perhaps matches TRBD2 (12 bases). With 5 bases removed from V and 2 bases from J, the gap between germline ends came to 32 bases. The CDR3 length is 21 residues. In germline, CDR1 is SGHAT, CDR2 FQNNGV. The CDR3, as DNA: TGTGCCAGCAGCCTCCGGGACAGGGGGAGTCGGACTAGCGGGACCACAGATACGCAGTATTTT. It specifies CASSLRDRGSRTSGTTDTQYF.

The chain is built from TRBV6-1 and TRBJ2-1; D tentatively fits TRBD1 or TRBD2 (5 bases each). Germline V gives CDR1 MNHNS, CDR2 SASEGT. V lost 3 bases and J 0 bases, leaving 24 bases between the germline ends. The CDR3 length is 20 residues. CDR3 sequence: CASSEGRWGMGLSSYNEQFF. Here the CDR3 DNA reads TGTGCCAGCAGTGAGGGGCGGTGGGGGATGGGCCTAAGCTCCTACAATGAGCAGTTCTTC.

Many counts were recorded for this clonotype. The V gene is TRBV24-1, the J gene TRBJ1-2; 7 positions match TRBD1. Trimming cost V 4 bases and J 2 bases; bases outside gene matches: 6. There are 15 residues in the CDR3. CDR1 is KGHDR, CDR2 SFDVKD, per germline. The CDR3 loop is CATSDRSQGNYGYTF. Here the CDR3 DNA reads TGTGCCACCAGTGACCGCTCACAGGGGAACTATGGCTACACCTTC.

This clonotype was seen ten or more times. The chain carries TRBV27 and TRBJ1-5, with a tentative D call TRBD1 (6 bases). Germline CDR1 MNHEY, CDR2 SMNVEV (reference sequence). The length of the CDR3 is 15 residues. The germline V and J ends were trimmed by 10 bases and 5 bases, with 21 bases remaining between them. The CDR3 protein is CATRSWGAGDQPQHF. CDR3 bases: TGTGCCACCCGGAGTTGGGGGGCCGGTGATCAGCCCCAGCATTTT.

Remarks on this clonotype: A read error may be the cause here, since a much bigger clone is one base away. The rearrangement joins TRBV20-1 to TRBJ1-2; 7 nucleotides line up with TRBD1. Germline-derived CDR1 and CDR2 are DFQATT and SNEGSKA (reference sequence). This CDR3 has 14 residues. With 0 bases clipped from V and 4 bases from J, the junction kept 5 bases outside the gene matches. The chain's CDR3 is CSARDNWDSYGYTF. The DNA of the CDR3 is TGCAGTGCTAGAGATAATTGGGACAGCTATGGCTACACCTTC.

The chain combines TRBV7-9 with TRBJ1-1; D call uncertain. The CDR3 runs to 15 residues. V lost 5 bases and J lost 1, with 14 bases in between. CDR1 and CDR2 (germline): SEHNR, FQNEAQ (reference sequence). The chain's CDR3 is CASSLGEWRNTEAFF. The CDR3 DNA sequence: TGTGCCAGCAGCCTTGGGGAATGGCGGAACACTGAAGCTTTCTTT.

This clonotype showed up many times. In DNA form, the CDR3 reads TGCGCCAGCAGCTTGGGAGGGATCGGGGAGACCCAGTACTTC. It is translated as CASSLGGIGETQYF. This chain joins TRBV5-1 and TRBJ2-5; D possibly corresponds to TRBD2 (5 bases). The CDR3 is made up of 14 amino acids. V was trimmed by 0 bases and J by 5 bases, leaving 11 bases between them. Looked up from germline, CDR1 is SGHRS and CDR2 is YFSETQ.

This clonotype has ten or more counts. This sequence joins TRBV5-1 and TRBJ2-1, with 8 bases aligning to TRBD2. The CDR3 spans 16 residues. Germline CDR1 SGHRS, CDR2 YFSETQ. Unmatched junction bases numbered 13, after V lost 5 bases and J lost 6 bases. The CDR3 sequence: CASRTAGTRLVNEQFF. CDR3 DNA sequence: TGCGCCAGCAGGACAGCCGGGACTAGATTGGTCAATGAGCAGTTCTTC.

This clonotype was observed many times. This chain's CDR3 is CSVQTGRDTEAFF. As DNA, the CDR3 is TGCAGCGTTCAGACAGGGAGGGACACTGAAGCTTTCTTT. The rearrangement links TRBV29-1 to TRBJ1-1; 7 nucleotides match TRBD1. V lost 5 bases, J lost 3 bases, and 6 bases stayed unmatched. The CDR3 covers 13 residues. Germline V gene data show CDR1 as SQVTM and CDR2 as ANQGSEA.

This clonotype was detected many times. The chain joins TRBV20-1 to TRBJ2-1; 8 bases line up with TRBD1. CDR1 is DFQATT and CDR2 is SNEGSKA in the germline V gene (reference sequence). The V and J ends lost 2 bases and 8 bases, in that order; junction bases with no gene match: 5. This CDR3 has 13 residues. The CDR3 region has the DNA TGCAGTGCTAGAAACTCACAGGGGGATGAGCAGTTCTTC. It codes for CSARNSQGDEQFF.

This clonotype was recorded a few times. The chain is built from TRBV29-1 and TRBJ2-7; D may match TRBD1 or TRBD2 (6 bases each). The CDR3 runs to 14 residues. Trimming took off 0 bases at V and 4 bases at J, with 13 bases between the two ends. Per germline, CDR1 SQVTM and CDR2 ANQGSEA. Here the CDR3 DNA reads TGCAGCGTTGAAGATAAGGGGGGCCGGTACGAGCAGTACTTC. Translating it yields CSVEDKGGRYEQYF.

This clonotype was observed a handful of times. This rearrangement joins TRBV18 to TRBJ2-7, with 11 nucleotides matching TRBD1. V trimming: 3 bases; J trimming: 3 bases; junction bases outside the gene matches: 4. Per germline, CDR1 KGHSH and CDR2 LQKENI. CDR3 length: 15 residues. The CDR3 DNA reads TGTGCCAGCTCACCTTACGGGACAGGGGGCTACGAGCAGTACTTC. Translating gives CASSPYGTGGYEQYF.

This clonotype was recorded many times. The chain carries TRBV20-1 and TRBJ2-1, with 9 bases matching TRBD2. CDR3 length: 16 residues. Unmatched junction bases numbered 9, after V lost 3 bases and J lost 3 bases. Germline-derived CDR1 and CDR2 are DFQATT and SNEGSKA (reference sequence). CDR3 DNA sequence: TGCAGTGCTAGTAGTCAATTAGCGGGGGACTACAATGAGCAGTTCTTC. It translates to CSASSQLAGDYNEQFF.

Details on this clonotype: The germline gene is not matched at one end of the junction; a read error may be the cause. The V and J genes are TRBV7-2 and TRBJ2-7, with 8 bases fitting TRBD2. The germline V gene encodes CDR1 SGHTA and CDR2 FQGNSA. This CDR3 is built from 15 residues. CDR3 amino acids: CASSIASGFVSEQYF. DNA for the CDR3: TGTGCCAGCAGCATAGCTAGCGGGTTCGTTTCCGAGCAGTACTTC.